These 29 T cell receptor beta chains share one sample of origin, sequenced in a study of CD8 T cells in Susac syndrome. Reverse transcription used roughly 0.5 to 1 ug RNA and random hexamers. TCRdb re-analysed the immunoSEQ multiplex PCR reads in MiXCR, keeping a single row per CDR3 protein. The repertoire holds more than 110,000 distinct CDR3 sequences, with 95% as singletons. Input material: CD4+ T cells from PBMCs. The receptors shown here come from a human donor with Susac syndrome.

The chain is built from TRBV12-3 or TRBV12-4 and TRBJ1-1, with D maybe TRBD1 (5 bases). This CDR3 comprises 14 residues. Trimming took 4 bases from V and 6 from J, leaving 15 bases between them. In nucleotides, the CDR3 is TGTGCCAGCAGTTCCCGGGGCTTCGCCCCTGAAGCTTTCTTT. It yields the protein CASSSRGFAPEAFF.

CDR3 region: CAWGDTSYYGYTF. The CDR3 DNA follows: TGTGCCTGGGGGGACACGTCCTACTATGGCTACACCTTC. The V gene is TRBV30, the J gene TRBJ1-2; tentative D call: TRBD1 (6 bases). CDR3 length: 13 residues. V lost 5 bases to trimming and J lost 3 bases, with 13 bases between them. Germline V CDR1 and CDR2: GTSNPN, SVGIG (reference sequence).

This clonotype has only one observation. This sequence joins TRBV9 and TRBJ1-1; perhaps TRBD1 as D (5 bases). Trimming cost V 0 bases and J 0 bases, with 12 bases left between them. This CDR3 is built from 16 residues. Germline V CDR1 and CDR2: SGDLS, YYNGEE. CDR3 loop: CASSVGPGPMNTEAFF. CDR3 DNA sequence: TGTGCCAGCAGCGTAGGTCCAGGGCCGATGAACACTGAAGCTTTCTTT.

This clonotype has just one count. This chain connects TRBV2 to TRBJ2-5, with D unclear. This CDR3 comprises 11 residues. CDR1 and CDR2 from the germline V gene are SNHLY and FYNNEI. Trimming shortened V by 2 bases and J by 3 bases, and 1 base separated the two germline ends. CDR3 bases: TGTGCCAGCAGTGAAAAAGAGACCCAGTACTTC. Its protein is CASSEKETQYF.

CDR3 sequence: CASSPTGYGYTF. For the CDR3, the DNA is TGTGCCAGCAGTCCAACAGGGTATGGCTACACCTTC. The chain joins TRBV14 to TRBJ1-2, with a tentative D call TRBD1 (6 bases). The CDR3 extends over 12 amino acids. Germline V gives CDR1 SGHDN, CDR2 FVKESK. Trimming took off 6 bases at V and 5 bases at J, with 10 bases between the two ends.

For the CDR3, the DNA is TGTGCCAGTAGTGCCCGGACTAGCGGGAGGCTGGATGAGCAGTTCTTC. This encodes CASSARTSGRLDEQFF. J is TRBJ2-1 and V is TRBV19; 14 nucleotides match TRBD2. Germline V CDR1 and CDR2: LNHDA, SQIVND (reference sequence). V lost 5 bases to trimming and J lost 8 bases; unmatched junction nucleotides: 8. The CDR3 contains 16 residues.

The gene calls are TRBV30 and TRBJ2-7, with TRBD2 identical over 11 bases. There are 13 residues in the CDR3. The V and J ends lost 3 bases and 9 bases, in that order; junction bases with no gene match: 7. Germline V gene sequence: CDR1 GTSNPN, CDR2 SVGIG (reference sequence). The CDR3 DNA is TGTGCCTGGAGGCGGACTAGCGGGTCGAGGCAGTACTTC. Protein: CAWRRTSGSRQYF.

The rearrangement uses TRBV10-3 and TRBJ2-2; 8 nucleotides line up with TRBD1. Per germline, CDR1 ENHRY and CDR2 SYGVKD. CDR3 size: 14 residues. Trimming took 11 bases from V and 3 from J; bases not matched to a gene: 8. CDR3 region: CAASRGQDTGELFF. Here the CDR3 DNA reads TGTGCCGCATCCAGGGGGCAAGACACCGGGGAGCTGTTTTTT.

V and J are TRBV19 and TRBJ1-2; D ambiguous. The length of the CDR3 is 11 residues. Trimming left V 4 bases short and J 8 bases short, with 8 bases between. Germline values: CDR1 LNHDA, CDR2 SQIVND (reference sequence). In DNA, the CDR3 is TGTGCCAGTAGTAACAGCATCGGCTACACCTTC. The encoded protein is CASSNSIGYTF.

The chain recombines TRBV12-3 or TRBV12-4 with TRBJ1-2, with TRBD1 identical over 7 bases. This CDR3 contains 14 residues. V shed 5 bases and J 7 bases; nucleotides not matched to a gene: 10. Written as DNA, the CDR3 is TGTGCCAGCAGTGGGAACAGGGGAGCAGGTGGCTACACCTTC. Protein: CASSGNRGAGGYTF.

The sample holds a few counts of this clonotype. The J gene is TRBJ1-2, the V gene TRBV7-2, with a possible D match to TRBD1 (5 bases). This CDR3 is built from 12 residues. CDR1 and CDR2 from the germline V gene are SGHTA and FQGNSA. V was clipped by 1 base and J by 8 bases, with 8 bases between them. CDR3 bases: TGTGCCAGCAGCTTAGGAGGGGACGGCTACACCTTC. Protein: CASSLGGDGYTF. Filled out from reference TRBV7-2 and TRBJ1-2, the complete variable domain reads GAGVSQSPSNKVTEKGKDVELRCDPISGHTALYWYRQSLGQGLEFLIYFQGNSAPDKSGLPSDRFSAERTGGSVSTLTIQRTQQEDSAVYLCASSLGGDGYTFGSGTRLTVV.

This chain connects TRBV28 to TRBJ1-1, with D perhaps matching TRBD1 (5 bases). The germline V gene encodes CDR1 MDHEN and CDR2 SYDVKM. With 6 bases removed from V and 7 bases from J, the gap between germline ends came to 18 bases. This CDR3 comprises 14 residues. CDR3 nucleotides: TGTGCCAGCAGCCCCAGGACAAAAACCTTTGAAGCTTTCTTT. Residues: CASSPRTKTFEAFF.

The rearrangement links TRBV7-2 to TRBJ2-1; no firm D call. This CDR3 has 13 residues. Per the germline V gene, CDR1 is SGHTA and CDR2 is FQGNSA. Trimming took off 4 bases at V and 10 bases at J, with 14 bases between the two ends. The CDR3 loop reads CASSSRAVYEQFF. The CDR3 nucleotides are TGTGCCAGCAGCTCCCGGGCGGTTTACGAGCAGTTCTTC.

The chain combines TRBV30 with TRBJ2-1; 7 bases align to TRBD1. V gave up 4 bases and J gave up 6 bases; unmatched junction bases: 9. Looked up from germline, CDR1 is GTSNPN and CDR2 is SVGIG (reference sequence). The CDR3 contains 14 residues. The CDR3, as DNA: TGTGCCTGGACGACAGGGTTTCCTATCAATGAGCAGTTCTTC. Protein product: CAWTTGFPINEQFF.

The CDR3: CAWSRGPPGEQYF. CDR3 in DNA: TGTGCCTGGAGTAGGGGGCCTCCGGGCGAGCAGTACTTC. The gene calls are TRBV30 and TRBJ2-7; 7 bases are a match to TRBD1. Losses at the gene ends were 2 bases for V and 6 bases for J; bases not matched to a gene: 7. CDR1 and CDR2 from the germline V gene are GTSNPN and SVGIG (reference sequence). The CDR3 consists of 13 residues.

The V gene is TRBV20-1, the J gene TRBJ2-1, with D maybe TRBD2 (6 bases). The CDR3 sequence is 13 residues long. V shed 6 bases and J shed 3 bases, with 12 bases lying between them. Germline V lookup: CDR1 DFQATT, CDR2 SNEGSKA (reference sequence). The CDR3 DNA sequence: TGCAGTGCGGCCATCGGGGGCTACAATGAGCAGTTCTTC. Amino acids: CSAAIGGYNEQFF.

V usage is TRBV9 and J usage is TRBJ1-2; 8 bases line up with TRBD1. The germline V gene encodes CDR1 SGDLS and CDR2 YYNGEE. The CDR3 is 13 amino acids. V trimming: 4 bases; J trimming: 7 bases; junction bases outside the gene matches: 6. The CDR3 DNA reads TGTGCCAGCAGCACGGACAGGGCGGGTGGCTACACCTTC. This sequence encodes CASSTDRAGGYTF.

The chain has TRBV4-2 and TRBJ2-7; 9 nucleotides match TRBD1. Germline values: CDR1 LGHNA, CDR2 YNFKEQ. V lost 3 bases to trimming and J lost 2 bases; unmatched junction nucleotides: 2. This CDR3 is built from 14 residues. The CDR3 reads CASSHGTGPYEQYF. The DNA for the CDR3 is TGTGCCAGCAGCCACGGGACAGGGCCCTACGAGCAGTACTTC.

This clonotype appeared a single time. The V gene is TRBV9, the J gene TRBJ1-5; no definite D call. This CDR3 contains 15 residues. Trimming stripped 0 bases from V and 1 base from J, with 8 bases between. Germline CDR1 SGDLS, CDR2 YYNGEE. The CDR3 region has the DNA TGTGCCAGCAGCGTAGGACCGACGAGCAATCAGCCCCAGCATTTT. As protein: CASSVGPTSNQPQHF.

This chain links TRBV20-1 with TRBJ1-5, with D perhaps TRBD1 (6 bases). The V end was cut by 3 bases, the J end by 2 bases, with 14 bases between. The CDR3 is made up of 15 amino acids. Germline CDR1 reads DFQATT; CDR2 reads SNEGSKA (reference sequence). The CDR3 protein is CSASEAGAGNQPQHF. CDR3 nucleotide sequence: TGCAGTGCTAGTGAGGCGGGGGCTGGCAATCAGCCCCAGCATTTT.

This clonotype was recorded once. This sequence joins TRBV9 and TRBJ1-5; perhaps TRBD1 as D (5 bases). The CDR3 loop spans 15 amino acids. Trimming cost V 0 bases and J 3 bases, with 10 bases left between them. CDR1 is SGDLS, CDR2 YYNGEE, per germline. DNA for the CDR3: TGTGCCAGCAGCGTAGTGGGGGAGCCCAATCAGCCCCAGCATTTT. Translating gives CASSVVGEPNQPQHF.

The rearrangement links TRBV20-1 to TRBJ2-3; D remains ambiguous. The CDR3 is 13 amino acids. The germline gives CDR1 DFQATT, CDR2 SNEGSKA (reference sequence). V was trimmed by 1 base and J by 1 base, leaving 6 bases between them. The DNA for the CDR3 is TGCAGTGCTAGAGGTGGCGGCACAGATACGCAGTATTTT. This translates into CSARGGGTDTQYF.

This clonotype appeared once. The rearrangement uses TRBV7-9 and TRBJ2-5, with 8 bases fitting TRBD2. The length of the CDR3 is 14 residues. J was trimmed by 5 bases and V by 5 bases; bases with no gene match: 7. Germline CDR1 reads SEHNR; CDR2 reads FQNEAQ (reference sequence). DNA of the CDR3: TGTGCCAGCAGCCTGGCGGGGGGAGCGGAGACCCAGTACTTC. It codes for CASSLAGGAETQYF.

The gene calls are TRBV20-1 and TRBJ2-5; TRBD2 agrees at 9 bases. This CDR3 is built from 16 residues. Per the germline V gene, CDR1 is DFQATT and CDR2 is SNEGSKA (reference sequence). J was trimmed by 0 bases and V by 7 bases; bases with no gene match: 12. In nucleotides, the CDR3 is TGCAGTGTTCCGTCCCGCCTAGCGGGGTACCAAGAGACCCAGTACTTC. Amino acid sequence: CSVPSRLAGYQETQYF.

The J gene is TRBJ1-5, the V gene TRBV28; 8 nucleotides line up with TRBD1. With V trimmed by 7 bases and J by 7 bases, 9 bases remained unmatched. Germline V CDR1 and CDR2: MDHEN, SYDVKM. There are 14 residues in the CDR3. The CDR3 loop reads CASILGQGSQPQHF. CDR3 bases: TGTGCCAGCATTCTTGGACAGGGTAGCCAGCCCCAGCATTTT.

This clonotype has just one count. This chain links TRBV4-1 with TRBJ1-3; D not resolved. Per the germline V gene, CDR1 is MGHRA and CDR2 is YSYEKL. The CDR3 loop spans 15 amino acids. V was pared by 0 bases and J by 1 base, with 7 bases between. Here the CDR3 DNA reads TGCGCCAGCAGCCAAGATTCGCAGTCTGGAAACACCATATATTTT. This codes for CASSQDSQSGNTIYF.

The chain has TRBV5-1 and TRBJ1-5; D is perhaps TRBD1 (6 bases). The CDR3 extends over 15 amino acids. Looked up from germline, CDR1 is SGHRS and CDR2 is YFSETQ. V was pared by 0 bases and J by 6 bases, with 13 bases between. The CDR3: CASSLDAGAGQPQHF. The CDR3 DNA is TGCGCCAGCAGCTTGGATGCAGGGGCGGGTCAGCCCCAGCATTTT.

The V and J genes are TRBV4-2 and TRBJ1-4, with D possibly TRBD1 on 5 matching bases. With 0 bases removed from V and 8 bases from J, the gap between germline ends came to 16 bases. The CDR3 runs 16 residues. CDR1 and CDR2 (germline): LGHNA, YNFKEQ. CDR3 DNA: TGTGCCAGCAGCCAAGAAAGGTCAGGGCGTGGAGAAAAACTGTTTTTT. Encoded protein: CASSQERSGRGEKLFF.

This chain joins TRBV5-1 and TRBJ2-7, with 8 bases identical to TRBD2. Germline V gives CDR1 SGHRS, CDR2 YFSETQ. This CDR3 is 14 amino acids long. V shed 4 bases and J 5 bases; nucleotides not matched to a gene: 8. CDR3 loop: CASSDASGSHEQYF. CDR3 nucleotide sequence: TGCGCCAGCAGCGACGCCAGCGGGAGCCACGAGCAGTACTTC.